This TCR beta chain originates from a study of early T cells in non-severe SARS-CoV-2 infection. Overall study: Alpha and beta chains were unpaired, from unsorted whole-blood bulk RNA. The study's findings and limits: There was a bias toward anti-spike CD8 responses in VDJdb matching, which missed private and CD4 specificities.

The protocol attached unique molecular identifiers to individual cDNA molecules. MiXCR, run by TCRdb on the 5' RACE reads, gives a single entry per CDR3 protein. The sample has about 49,000 distinct CDR3 sequences, under 7.5% seen once. The sample holds many counts of this clonotype. The target antigen is unknown. The CDR3 loop spans 13 amino acids. Germline values: CDR1 DFQATT, CDR2 SNEGSKA (reference sequence). This clonotype originated in an adult who was a healthcare worker with PCR-confirmed SARS-CoV-2 infection or an uninfected control (not recorded which). The V gene is TRBV20-1, the J gene TRBJ1-1; D may be TRBD1 (6 bases). This sample comprised whole blood, obtained at baseline. The CDR3 nucleotides read TGCAGGGTTCAGACAGGATATTCCACTGAAGCTTTCTTT. Translated, it gives CRVQTGYSTEAFF.